A single sample gave rise to the 23 T cell receptor beta chains below, sequenced in a study of technical replicates of blood from several donors. This table comes from immunoSEQ multiplex PCR, and its TCRdb copy is limited to in-frame clones, with some not included. Altogether some 100,000 clones are present, 96% being singletons, with the ten largest covering 0.21%. The source material was T cells isolated from PBMCs. These receptors were taken from a human donor in good health.

This clone was counted once. CDR3 DNA sequence: TGTGCCAGCAGCTTTCGACAGCCCTACGAGCAGTACTTC. Protein: CASSFRQPYEQYF. This chain connects TRBV11-3 to TRBJ2-7, with D maybe TRBD1 (5 bases). The germline gives CDR1 SGHNT, CDR2 YENEEA. Trimming took 3 bases from V and 2 from J, leaving 8 bases between them. This CDR3 is built from 13 residues.

The rearrangement uses TRBV6-5 and TRBJ2-7; TRBD1 agrees at 8 bases. CDR1 and CDR2 (germline): MNHEY, SVGAGI. The CDR3 consists of 16 residues. With V trimmed by 2 bases and J by 3 bases, 9 bases remained unmatched. CDR3 in amino acids: CASSYQLGQDNYEQYF. The CDR3 region has the DNA TGTGCCAGCAGTTACCAACTGGGACAGGATAACTACGAGCAGTACTTC.

The rearrangement joins TRBV30 to TRBJ2-7; D gene unclear. Germline lookup yields CDR1 GTSNPN and CDR2 SVGIG (reference sequence). The CDR3 is 15 residues long. V gave up 0 bases and J gave up 2 bases, with 14 bases separating them. The CDR3 reads CAWSVGVSVPYEQYF. For the CDR3, the DNA is TGTGCCTGGAGTGTTGGAGTATCAGTACCCTACGAGCAGTACTTC.

The chain uses TRBV10-3 and TRBJ2-1; TRBD1 aligns across 12 bases. The CDR3 length is 16 residues. Germline-derived CDR1 and CDR2 are ENHRY and SYGVKD. V gave up 0 bases and J gave up 8 bases; unmatched junction bases: 5. The CDR3 protein is CAISESGTGGLYEQFF. CDR3 in DNA: TGTGCCATCAGTGAGTCGGGGACAGGGGGCCTCTATGAGCAGTTCTTC.

The genes are TRBV5-1 and TRBJ2-5; 8 positions agree with TRBD1. This CDR3 region has 13 residues. J was trimmed by 0 bases and V by 6 bases; bases with no gene match: 1. The V gene's germline CDR1 is SGHRS and CDR2 YFSETQ. The DNA for the CDR3 is TGCGCCAGCAAGGACAGGGACCAAGAGACCCAGTACTTC. It is translated as CASKDRDQETQYF.

V usage is TRBV5-1 and J usage is TRBJ1-3; possibly TRBD1 for D (6 bases). Germline CDR1 reads SGHRS; CDR2 reads YFSETQ. The CDR3 sequence is 13 residues long. Trimming removed 5 bases from V and 3 bases from J, with 9 bases in between. The DNA for the CDR3 is TGCGCCAGCAGTTGGGACATTGGAAACACCATATATTTT. Protein: CASSWDIGNTIYF.

The genes are TRBV9 and TRBJ2-2, with TRBD2 matching 7 bases. The CDR3 covers 14 residues. Germline V gives CDR1 SGDLS, CDR2 YYNGEE. V trimming: 6 bases; J trimming: 1 base; junction bases outside the gene matches: 3. This CDR3 reads CASTPSGNTGELFF. The CDR3 DNA sequence: TGTGCCAGCACCCCTAGCGGGAACACCGGGGAGCTGTTTTTT.

The chain employs TRBV5-5 and TRBJ2-7; D call uncertain. V was trimmed by 5 bases and J by 0 bases, leaving 12 bases between them. Germline lookup yields CDR1 SGHKS and CDR2 YYEKEE (reference sequence). The CDR3 has 14 residues. CDR3 DNA sequence: TGTGCCAGCAGTTTCGGCGGCATCTCCTACGAGCAGTACTTC. Protein product: CASSFGGISYEQYF.

The chain couples TRBV27 to TRBJ2-6; 10 bases match TRBD1. This CDR3 region has 16 residues. Trimming cost V 6 bases and J 0 bases; bases outside gene matches: 2. Germline CDR1 and CDR2: MNHEY and SMNVEV (reference sequence). This chain's CDR3 is CASSGTGVSGANVLTF. CDR3 in DNA: TGTGCCAGCAGCGGGACAGGGGTCTCTGGGGCCAACGTCCTGACTTTC.

The V call is TRBV28, the J call TRBJ2-1; 7 positions agree with TRBD1. CDR1 is MDHEN, CDR2 SYDVKM, per germline. With 8 bases clipped from V and 6 bases from J, the junction kept 7 bases outside the gene matches. This CDR3 contains 13 residues. The CDR3 bases are TGTGCCAGCGTTGGACAGGTTCGCAATGAGCAGTTCTTC. Protein: CASVGQVRNEQFF.

CDR3 DNA: TGTGCCAGCAGTGTATTTACAGGGGTGGGCAATGAGCAGTTCTTC. This encodes CASSVFTGVGNEQFF. The chain combines TRBV25-1 with TRBJ2-1, with 7 bases aligning to TRBD1. With V trimmed by 4 bases and J by 6 bases, 9 bases remained unmatched. The CDR3 sequence is 15 residues long. Germline V gene lookup returns CDR1 MGHDK and CDR2 SYGVNS. The variable domain in full, completed from reference TRBV25-1 and TRBJ2-1, reads EADIYQTPRYLVIGTGKKITLECSQTMGHDKMYWYQQDPGMELHLIHYSYGVNSTEKGDLSSESTVSRIRTEHFPLTLESARPSHTSQYLCASSVFTGVGNEQFFGPGTRLTVL.

The chain couples TRBV28 to TRBJ2-7; 8 bases are a match to TRBD1. The germline CDR1 and CDR2 sequences are MDHEN and SYDVKM. This CDR3 is 14 amino acids long. V gave up 6 bases and J gave up 6 bases; unmatched junction bases: 10. CDR3 bases: TGTGCCAGCAGAACCAGGGGGCGCGGTCCCGAGCAGTACTTC. This gives the protein CASRTRGRGPEQYF.

This CDR3 is CASSQAETGLEETQYF. CDR3 DNA sequence: TGCGCCAGCAGCCAGGCAGAGACAGGGTTGGAGGAGACCCAGTACTTC. The gene calls are TRBV4-1 and TRBJ2-5; 7 bases agree with TRBD1. CDR1 is MGHRA and CDR2 is YSYEKL in the germline V gene. This CDR3 spans 16 amino acids. V dropped 3 bases and J dropped 5; count of bases not matched to a gene: 12.

CDR3 DNA sequence: TGTGCCAGCACCCGGACAGGGGGCGATTCAGGGATCCGCTACGAGCAGTACTTC. Translated: CASTRTGGDSGIRYEQYF. The V call is TRBV5-5, the J call TRBJ2-7; 11 nucleotides agree with TRBD1. Trimming cost V 6 bases and J 3 bases; bases outside gene matches: 17. The CDR3 totals 18 residues. The germline CDR1 and CDR2 sequences are SGHKS and YYEKEE (reference sequence).

Here the CDR3 DNA reads TGTGCGACCGGGACAGGGATATTAGACGGGGGCTACGAGCAGTACTTC. Protein: CATGTGILDGGYEQYF. The chain is built from TRBV11-1 and TRBJ2-7; 9 bases line up with TRBD1. The CDR3 sequence is 16 residues long. Germline loops: CDR1 SGHAT, CDR2 FQDESV (reference sequence).

The chain has TRBV18 and TRBJ2-2; D is uncertain. Germline CDR1 is KGHSH and CDR2 is LQKENI. The V end was cut by 6 bases, the J end by 4 bases, with 18 bases between. This CDR3 spans 16 amino acids. CDR3 amino acids: CASSISGAAFTGELFF. In nucleotides, the CDR3 is TGTGCCAGCTCCATCTCCGGAGCTGCGTTCACCGGGGAGCTGTTTTTT. The whole variable domain, filled in from reference TRBV18 and TRBJ2-2, reads NAGVMQNPRHLVRRRGQEARLRCSPMKGHSHVYWYRQLPEEGLKFMVYLQKENIIDESGMPKERFSAEFPKEGPSILRIQQVVRGDSAAYFCASSISGAAFTGELFFGEGSRLTVL.

V is TRBV19 and J is TRBJ2-2, with TRBD2 matching 7 bases. Germline-derived CDR1 and CDR2 are LNHDA and SQIVND (reference sequence). V lost 3 bases and J lost 6; bases outside the gene matches: 10. The length of the CDR3 is 16 residues. In DNA form, the CDR3 reads TGTGCCAGTAGTATTCGGGGAGGGTCTGACGCCGGGGAGCTGTTTTTT. It translates to CASSIRGGSDAGELFF. The full variable domain, completed using reference TRBV19 and TRBJ2-2, is DGGITQSPKYLFRKEGQNVTLSCEQNLNHDAMYWYRQDPGQGLRLIYYSQIVNDFQKGDIAEGYSVSREKKESFPLTVTSAQKNPTAFYLCASSIRGGSDAGELFFGEGSRLTVL.

This chain uses TRBV19 with TRBJ1-4; no reliable D call. The CDR3 totals 13 residues. Trimming pared 5 bases from V and 10 bases from J, leaving 14 bases between. Per germline, CDR1 LNHDA and CDR2 SQIVND (reference sequence). The CDR3 loop is CASSLAPRGKLFF. The CDR3 coding sequence is TGTGCCAGTAGTTTGGCACCACGGGGAAAACTGTTTTTT.

The chain couples TRBV10-3 to TRBJ2-1, with D perhaps matching TRBD2 (5 bases). The CDR3 runs 15 residues. The ends were cut back, 4 bases at V and 2 bases at J, with 12 bases in the middle. The germline gives CDR1 ENHRY, CDR2 SYGVKD. DNA for the CDR3: TGTGCCATCAGTGCATCGGTGGGAGCCTACAATGAGCAGTTCTTC. Residues: CAISASVGAYNEQFF.

The genes are TRBV5-4 and TRBJ1-3, with a weak D call TRBD1 (5 bases). The CDR3 is 13 amino acids. V was clipped by 2 bases and J by 6 bases, with 9 bases between them. The germline CDR1 and CDR2 sequences are SGHNT and YYREEE (reference sequence). The CDR3 spells CASSFIGENTIYF. In nucleotides, the CDR3 is TGTGCCAGCAGCTTTATAGGGGAAAACACCATATATTTT.

The CDR3 DNA reads as TGTGCCAGCAACAAATACGGGACAGCTACTCTTAGGGCGGTGGAGCAGTTCTTC. It is translated as CASNKYGTATLRAVEQFF. The genes are TRBV27 and TRBJ2-1; 7 nucleotides align to TRBD1. Germline V gives CDR1 MNHEY, CDR2 SMNVEV (reference sequence). With V trimmed by 7 bases and J by 10 bases, 25 bases remained unmatched. The CDR3 runs 18 residues.

This chain links TRBV27 with TRBJ2-7; TRBD2 is a possible D gene (6 bases). The V and J ends lost 7 bases and 6 bases respectively, with 16 bases between them. This CDR3 has 13 amino acids. Germline V gene sequence: CDR1 MNHEY, CDR2 SMNVEV (reference sequence). The CDR3 protein is CASTPSEIGEQYF. The CDR3 region has the DNA TGTGCCAGCACCCCTAGCGAGATCGGCGAGCAGTACTTC.

The V call is TRBV11-2, the J call TRBJ2-7, with 8 bases identical to TRBD2. The CDR3 totals 17 residues. The ends lost 0 bases at V and 3 bases at J; junction bases unmatched: 10. Germline assignment: CDR1 SGHAT and CDR2 FQNNGV. The CDR3 DNA follows: TGTGCCAGCAGCTTAGAGGTACTAGCGGCGTTAGTCTACGAGCAGTACTTC. Translating it yields CASSLEVLAALVYEQYF.